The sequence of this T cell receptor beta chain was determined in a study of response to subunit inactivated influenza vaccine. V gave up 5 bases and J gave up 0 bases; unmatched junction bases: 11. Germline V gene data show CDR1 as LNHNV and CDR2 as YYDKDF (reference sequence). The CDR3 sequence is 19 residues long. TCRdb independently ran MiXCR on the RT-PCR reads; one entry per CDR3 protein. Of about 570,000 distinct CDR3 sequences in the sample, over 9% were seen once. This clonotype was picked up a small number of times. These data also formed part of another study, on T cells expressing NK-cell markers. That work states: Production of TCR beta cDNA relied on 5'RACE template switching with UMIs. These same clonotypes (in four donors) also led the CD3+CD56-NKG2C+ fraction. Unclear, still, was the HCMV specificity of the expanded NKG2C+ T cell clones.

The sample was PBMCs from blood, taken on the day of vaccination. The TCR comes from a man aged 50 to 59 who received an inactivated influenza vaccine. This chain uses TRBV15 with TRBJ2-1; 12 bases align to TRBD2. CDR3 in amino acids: CATSSLGLAGISSYNEQFF. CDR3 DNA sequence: TGTGCCACCAGCTCCTTGGGACTAGCGGGTATAAGCTCCTACAATGAGCAGTTCTTC.